The 30 T cell receptor beta chains in this list originate from one sample, sequenced in a study of memory CD4+ T cells and cytomegalovirus serostatus. Repertoires were generated with immunoSEQ multiplex PCR, while TCRdb's copy carries only in-frame clones and drops some. The table records 84,000 or so clones, 65% to 85% of them present only once. The sort gate was single viable CD3+CD4+CD8-CD45RO+ cells for memory CD4+ T cells. The sample taken for sequencing was memory CD4+ T cells from blood. These receptor sequences come from an adult in good health and CMV-seronegative.

The chain has TRBV5-1 and TRBJ2-7; D possibly matches TRBD1 or TRBD2 (6 bases each). The CDR3 covers 13 residues. Trimming pared 2 bases from V and 3 bases from J, leaving 9 bases between. CDR1 SGHRS and CDR2 YFSETQ come from the germline V gene. The CDR3, as DNA: TGCGCCAGCAGCTTAAGGGGGGTCTACGAGCAGTACTTC. Amino acid sequence: CASSLRGVYEQYF.

The gene calls are TRBV27 and TRBJ2-5; D gene ambiguous. Trimming pared 6 bases from V and 5 bases from J, leaving 10 bases between. The CDR3 extends over 12 amino acids. CDR1 is MNHEY, CDR2 SMNVEV, per germline (reference sequence). CDR3 nucleotides: TGTGCCAGCAGCCCCGGTGGGGAGACCCAGTACTTC. Translation: CASSPGGETQYF.

The chain's CDR3 is CAISGFGGGEQYF. Here the CDR3 DNA reads TGTGCCATCAGTGGATTTGGGGGAGGCGAGCAGTACTTC. This rearrangement joins TRBV10-3 to TRBJ2-7, with D tentatively TRBD2 (6 bases). V dropped 4 bases and J dropped 6 bases, with 13 bases sitting between them. The CDR3 loop spans 13 amino acids. Germline V CDR1 and CDR2: ENHRY, SYGVKD.

Concerning this clone itself: One end of the junction is discordant with germline, which a read error may explain. The chain combines TRBV28 with TRBJ2-5; D remains ambiguous. Germline CDR1 MDHEN, CDR2 SYDVKM. The CDR3 consists of 14 residues. The CDR3 spells CASSFGGDQETQYF. CDR3 bases: TGTGCCAGCAGTTTTGGTGGAGACCAGGAGACCCAGTACTTC.

The J gene is TRBJ2-3, the V gene TRBV7-3; TRBD2 agrees at 10 bases. V shed 1 base and J 0 bases; nucleotides not matched to a gene: 10. This CDR3 has 19 amino acids. Germline CDR1 SGHTA, CDR2 FQGTGA. Here the CDR3 DNA reads TGTGCCAGCAGCTTAAGGTTTAGCGGGGGGTGGAGTAGCACAGATACGCAGTATTTT. Translated: CASSLRFSGGWSSTDTQYF.

This chain links TRBV6-1 with TRBJ1-1; perhaps TRBD1 as D (6 bases). The germline CDR1 and CDR2 sequences are MNHNS and SASEGT. The V gene lost 3 bases and the J gene lost 5 bases, with 10 bases spanning the gap. CDR3 length: 13 amino acids. The CDR3, as DNA: TGTGCCAGCAGTGATCAAGGGGGGACTGAAGCTTTCTTT. It is translated as CASSDQGGTEAFF.

V and J are TRBV2 and TRBJ2-2; tentatively, D is TRBD1 (6 bases). Germline V CDR1 and CDR2: SNHLY, FYNNEI. V shed 3 bases and J shed 2 bases, with 10 bases lying between them. This CDR3 is 15 amino acids long. Here the CDR3 reads CASSDPGHNTGELFF. The CDR3 bases are TGTGCCAGCAGTGACCCGGGACATAACACCGGGGAGCTGTTTTTT. Full variable domain (rest looked up from reference TRBV2 and TRBJ2-2): EPEVTQTPSHQVTQMGQEVILRCVPISNHLYFYWYRQILGQKVEFLVSFYNNEISEKSEIFDDQFSVERPDGSNFTLKIRSTKLEDSAMYFCASSDPGHNTGELFFGEGSRLTVL.

This clone has a handful of counts. CDR3 DNA: TGTGCCAGCAGCGCAGGGACAGGGGGGACTGAAGCTTTCTTT. This encodes CASSAGTGGTEAFF. The rearrangement joins TRBV7-6 to TRBJ1-1, with TRBD1 matching over 11 bases. The CDR3 is 14 amino acids. Trimming removed 5 bases from V and 5 bases from J; junction bases left unmatched: 4. The germline V gene encodes CDR1 SGHVS and CDR2 FNYEAQ.

V and J are TRBV7-3 and TRBJ2-3, with TRBD2 matching 9 bases. Germline loops: CDR1 SGHTA, CDR2 FQGTGA. The CDR3 length is 14 residues. Trimming at V came to 5 bases and at J to 5 bases, leaving 5 bases not matched to a gene. The CDR3 coding sequence is TGTGCCAGCAGCATAAGCGGGGGGCAAGATACGCAGTATTTT. This gives the protein CASSISGGQDTQYF.

This chain joins TRBV9 and TRBJ1-2; 8 nucleotides match TRBD1. The CDR3 contains 14 residues. Germline values: CDR1 SGDLS, CDR2 YYNGEE. With 2 bases clipped from V and 4 bases from J, the junction kept 4 bases outside the gene matches. In DNA, the CDR3 is TGTGCCAGCAGCGTTGACAGGGGACTCTATGGCTACACCTTC. This gives the protein CASSVDRGLYGYTF.

This clone was counted between two and nine times. The chain joins TRBV19 to TRBJ1-4; TRBD1 aligns across 11 bases. The CDR3 sequence is 17 residues long. CDR1 and CDR2 (germline): LNHDA, SQIVND (reference sequence). The V gene end was trimmed by 3 bases and the J gene end by 7 bases; junction bases not matched to a gene: 10. The CDR3 coding sequence is TGTGCCAGTAGTATGCCGGACAGGGGGCGAGTAAGTGAAAAACTGTTTTTT. It codes for CASSMPDRGRVSEKLFF.

The V call is TRBV7-8, the J call TRBJ1-1; D is unclear. CDR1 is SGHVS and CDR2 is FQNEAQ in the germline V gene. The V end was cut by 5 bases, the J end by 11 bases, with 15 bases between. The CDR3 is 12 residues long. The CDR3 loop is CASSQLPPKAFF. The CDR3 nucleotides are TGTGCCAGCAGCCAACTCCCCCCGAAGGCTTTCTTT.

The chain employs TRBV4-1 and TRBJ2-1; no definite D call. The length of the CDR3 is 17 residues. With 1 base removed from V and 1 base from J, the gap between germline ends came to 14 bases. The germline V gene encodes CDR1 MGHRA and CDR2 YSYEKL. In nucleotides, the CDR3 is TGCGCCAGCAGCCAAGGGCCCCCAGAAGGGTCCTACAATGAGCAGTTCTTC. Encoded protein: CASSQGPPEGSYNEQFF.

The gene calls are TRBV27 and TRBJ1-2; maybe TRBD1 (6 bases). V was shortened by 1 base and J by 5 bases, with 20 bases between the two germline ends. Germline lookup yields CDR1 MNHEY and CDR2 SMNVEV (reference sequence). This CDR3 is built from 17 residues. The CDR3 reads CASSLFGGHIAIYGYTF. In DNA, the CDR3 is TGTGCCAGCAGTTTATTTGGGGGGCACATCGCTATTTATGGCTACACCTTC.

This clone was detected once. The DNA of the CDR3 is TGTGCCAGCAGCGTAGCGGGGGAGTCGTATGAGCAGTTCTTC. Residues: CASSVAGESYEQFF. V is TRBV7-3 and J is TRBJ2-1; 9 bases are a match to TRBD2. Germline trimming cut 5 bases from V and 8 bases from J; bases unmatched to any gene: 7. Germline V gives CDR1 SGHTA, CDR2 FQGTGA. There are 14 residues in the CDR3.

V gene TRBV19 combines with J gene TRBJ1-2, with D uncertain. V lost 4 bases and J lost 6, with 18 bases in between. This CDR3 contains 15 residues. From germline, CDR1 is LNHDA and CDR2 SQIVND (reference sequence). CDR3 coding DNA: TGTGCCAGTAGTAACCCGGGTCGGGGTATCGATGGCTACACCTTC. It is translated as CASSNPGRGIDGYTF.

The chain links TRBV9 to TRBJ2-2, with 8 bases lining up with TRBD1. The junction had 9 bases not matched to a gene; V was cut back by 4 bases and J by 4 bases. This CDR3 contains 16 residues. Germline CDR1 and CDR2: SGDLS and YYNGEE. CDR3 residues: CASSPLRGLGTGELFF. For the CDR3, the DNA is TGTGCCAGCAGCCCCCTCAGGGGGCTGGGCACCGGGGAGCTGTTTTTT.

The chain has TRBV9 and TRBJ1-6, with no clear D. V shed 0 bases and J shed 7 bases, with 8 bases lying between them. The V gene's germline CDR1 is SGDLS and CDR2 YYNGEE. This CDR3 comprises 14 residues. The CDR3 spells CASSVEVVNSPLHF. The CDR3 nucleotides read TGTGCCAGCAGCGTAGAAGTAGTAAATTCACCCCTCCACTTT. The full variable domain, rest sourced from reference TRBV9 and TRBJ1-6, is DSGVTQTPKHLITATGQRVTLRCSPRSGDLSVYWYQQSLDQGLQFLIQYYNGEERAKGNILERFSAQQFPDLHSELNLSSLELGDSALYFCASSVEVVNSPLHFGNGTRLTVT.

The chain recombines TRBV7-9 with TRBJ2-2, with 7 bases aligning to TRBD1. Trimming cost V 6 bases and J 2 bases; bases outside gene matches: 3. Germline-derived CDR1 and CDR2 are SEHNR and FQNEAQ (reference sequence). The CDR3 covers 14 residues. The CDR3 DNA reads as TGTGCCAGCAGGGGGGACAGAAACACCGGGGAGCTGTTTTTT. Translating it yields CASRGDRNTGELFF.

The chain carries TRBV7-9 and TRBJ2-1; D unresolved. Per germline, CDR1 SEHNR and CDR2 FQNEAQ (reference sequence). V lost 4 bases, J lost 8 bases, and 15 bases lay in between. The CDR3 is 14 amino acids. The CDR3 coding sequence is TGTGCCAGCAGCTCCACCTTTATGAGCGATGAGCAGTTCTTC. Its protein is CASSSTFMSDEQFF. The entire variable domain, with the rest obtained from reference TRBV7-9 and TRBJ2-1, is as follows: DTGVSQNPRHKITKRGQNVTFRCDPISEHNRLYWYRQTLGQGPEFLTYFQNEAQLEKSRLLSDRFSAERPKGSFSTLEIQRTEQGDSAMYLCASSSTFMSDEQFFGPGTRLTVL.

V and J are TRBV5-5 and TRBJ1-2; D is uncertain. From germline, CDR1 is SGHKS and CDR2 YYEKEE (reference sequence). Trimming stripped 4 bases from V and 4 bases from J, with 17 bases between. The CDR3 runs to 15 residues. Here the CDR3 DNA reads TGTGCCAGCAGCCGCGGGTCAGATGAGGCCTATGGCTACACCTTC. It translates to CASSRGSDEAYGYTF.

This clone was picked up one time. Here the CDR3 reads CASSLRVATSTDTQYF. The CDR3 nucleotides are TGCGCCAGCAGCTTGCGAGTCGCCACTAGCACAGATACGCAGTATTTT. The chain joins TRBV5-1 to TRBJ2-3, with D uncertain. V was trimmed by 1 base and J by 0 bases, leaving 12 bases between them. The CDR3 spans 16 residues. The germline gives CDR1 SGHRS, CDR2 YFSETQ.

The chain has TRBV6-4 and TRBJ2-2; tentatively, D is TRBD1 (5 bases). The V gene's germline CDR1 is MRHNA and CDR2 SNTAGT. The CDR3 runs 14 residues. The V and J ends lost 4 bases and 3 bases respectively, with 9 bases between them. The CDR3 region has the DNA TGTGCCAGCAGTGGACAGATAGACACCGGGGAGCTGTTTTTT. Amino acids: CASSGQIDTGELFF.

The rearrangement joins TRBV29-1 to TRBJ2-5; 7 bases are shared with TRBD2. Per the germline V gene, CDR1 is SQVTM and CDR2 is ANQGSEA. This CDR3 contains 13 residues. Unmatched junction bases numbered 3, after V lost 4 bases and J lost 1 base. In nucleotides, the CDR3 is TGCAGCGTTGGCGGGGGAGCCCAAGAGACCCAGTACTTC. Protein sequence: CSVGGGAQETQYF. Drawing the rest from reference TRBV29-1 and TRBJ2-5, the complete variable domain is SAVISQKPSRDICQRGTSLTIQCQVDSQVTMMFWYRQQPGQSLTLIATANQGSEATYESGFVIDKFPISRPNLTFSTLTVSNMSPEDSSIYLCSVGGGAQETQYFGPGTRLLVL.

The chain is built from TRBV2 and TRBJ1-1, with D tentatively TRBD1 (5 bases). Germline V gene sequence: CDR1 SNHLY, CDR2 FYNNEI. V gave up 6 bases and J gave up 1 base, with 12 bases separating them. The CDR3 has 14 residues. The CDR3 DNA sequence: TGTGCCAGCAGCCGGGACGGGGGGAACACTGAAGCTTTCTTT. Amino acids: CASSRDGGNTEAFF.

The chain has TRBV7-3 and TRBJ1-3; D unclear. The V and J ends lost 5 bases and 5 bases respectively, with 13 bases between them. Germline-derived CDR1 and CDR2 are SGHTA and FQGTGA. This CDR3 contains 14 residues. CDR3 nucleotides: TGTGCCAGCAGCCTGAAGCAACAGCGAAACACCATATATTTT. Translated, it gives CASSLKQQRNTIYF. The whole variable domain, remainder taken from reference TRBV7-3 and TRBJ1-3, is GAGVSQTPSNKVTEKGKYVELRCDPISGHTALYWYRQSLGQGPEFLIYFQGTGAADDSGLPNDRFFAVRPEGSVSTLKIQRTERGDSAVYLCASSLKQQRNTIYFGEGSWLTVV.

The chain has TRBV4-2 and TRBJ1-2; TRBD1 agrees at 11 bases. With V trimmed by 5 bases and J by 7 bases, 6 bases remained unmatched. This CDR3 is built from 14 residues. CDR1 and CDR2 from the germline V gene are LGHNA and YNFKEQ. As DNA, the CDR3 is TGTGCCAGCAGCTTAGGACAGGGGGCGGGTGGCTACACCTTC. As protein: CASSLGQGAGGYTF.

This clone has a handful of counts. The chain has TRBV6-1 and TRBJ1-5; the D gene is possibly TRBD1 (5 bases). V dropped 2 bases and J dropped 14 bases, with 10 bases sitting between them. CDR3 size: 11 residues. Germline V gene lookup returns CDR1 MNHNS and CDR2 SASEGT. For the CDR3, the DNA is TGTGCCAGCAGTGAAATCAGGGTTGAGCATTTT. Protein: CASSEIRVEHF.

This clone was seen a handful of times. The chain is built from TRBV10-2 and TRBJ1-6, with 9 bases aligning to TRBD1. Germline V gene data show CDR1 as WSHSY and CDR2 as SAAADI. The CDR3 has 17 amino acids. With V trimmed by 7 bases and J by 7 bases, 14 bases remained unmatched. CDR3 region: CASKDPGGTGPNSPLHF. The CDR3 DNA sequence: TGCGCCAGCAAAGACCCCGGGGGGACAGGGCCGAATTCACCCCTCCACTTT.

CDR3: CAWSVLGPYGYTF. In DNA form, the CDR3 reads TGTGCCTGGAGTGTACTCGGTCCCTATGGCTACACCTTC. The chain is built from TRBV30 and TRBJ1-2; D gene unclear. V lost 0 bases, J lost 4 bases, and 9 bases lay in between. The V gene's germline CDR1 is GTSNPN and CDR2 SVGIG (reference sequence). The CDR3 has 13 residues.